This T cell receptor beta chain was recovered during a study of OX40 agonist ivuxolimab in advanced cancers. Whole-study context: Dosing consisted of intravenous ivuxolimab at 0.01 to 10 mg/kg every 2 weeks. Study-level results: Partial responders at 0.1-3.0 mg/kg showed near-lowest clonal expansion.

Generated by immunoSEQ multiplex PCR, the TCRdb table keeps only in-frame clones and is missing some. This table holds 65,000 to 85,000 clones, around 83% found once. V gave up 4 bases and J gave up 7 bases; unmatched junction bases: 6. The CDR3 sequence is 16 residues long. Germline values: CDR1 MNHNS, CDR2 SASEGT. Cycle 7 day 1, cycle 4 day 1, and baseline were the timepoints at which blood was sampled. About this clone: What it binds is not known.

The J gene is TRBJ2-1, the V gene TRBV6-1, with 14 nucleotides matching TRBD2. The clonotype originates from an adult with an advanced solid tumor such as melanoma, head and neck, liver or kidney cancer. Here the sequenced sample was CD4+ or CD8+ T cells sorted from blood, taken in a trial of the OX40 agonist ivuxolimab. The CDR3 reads CASSGTSGRWSNEQFF. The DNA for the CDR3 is TGTGCCAGCAGTGGGACTAGCGGGAGGTGGTCGAATGAGCAGTTCTTC.